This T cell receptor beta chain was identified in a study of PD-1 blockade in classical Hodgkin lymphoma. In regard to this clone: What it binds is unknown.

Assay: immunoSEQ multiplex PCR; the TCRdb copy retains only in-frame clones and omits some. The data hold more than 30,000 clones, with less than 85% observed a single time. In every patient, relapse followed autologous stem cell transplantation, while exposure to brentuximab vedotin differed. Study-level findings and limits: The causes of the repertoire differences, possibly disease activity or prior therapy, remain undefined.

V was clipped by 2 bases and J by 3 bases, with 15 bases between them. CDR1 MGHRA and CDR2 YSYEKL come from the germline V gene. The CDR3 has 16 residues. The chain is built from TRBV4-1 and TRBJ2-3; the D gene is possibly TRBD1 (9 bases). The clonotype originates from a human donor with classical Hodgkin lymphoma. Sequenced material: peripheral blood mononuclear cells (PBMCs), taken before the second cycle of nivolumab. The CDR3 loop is CASSQNSGTGTDTQYF. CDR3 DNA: TGCGCCAGCAGCCAAAATAGCGGGACAGGGACAGATACGCAGTATTTT.